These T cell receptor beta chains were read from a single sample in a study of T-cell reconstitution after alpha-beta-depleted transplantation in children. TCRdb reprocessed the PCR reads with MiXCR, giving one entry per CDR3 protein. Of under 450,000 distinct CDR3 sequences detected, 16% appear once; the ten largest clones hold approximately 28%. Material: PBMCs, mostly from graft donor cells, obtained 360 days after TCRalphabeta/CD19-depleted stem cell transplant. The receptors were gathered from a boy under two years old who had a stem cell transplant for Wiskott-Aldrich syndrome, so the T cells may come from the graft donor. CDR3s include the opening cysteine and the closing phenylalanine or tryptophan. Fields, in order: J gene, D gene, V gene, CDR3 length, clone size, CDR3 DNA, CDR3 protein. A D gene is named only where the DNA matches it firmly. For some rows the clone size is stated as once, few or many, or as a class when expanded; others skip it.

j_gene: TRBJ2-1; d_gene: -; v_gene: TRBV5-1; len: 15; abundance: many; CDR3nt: TGCGCCAGCAGCTTGGTTCAGAGCTCCTACAATGAGCAGTTCTTC; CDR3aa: CASSLVQSSYNEQFF
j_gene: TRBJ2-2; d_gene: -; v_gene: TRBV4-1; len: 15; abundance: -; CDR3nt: TGCGCCAGCAGCCTGTTGGGGGCCAGCTCCGGGGAGCTGTTTTTT; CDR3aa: CASSLLGASSGELFF
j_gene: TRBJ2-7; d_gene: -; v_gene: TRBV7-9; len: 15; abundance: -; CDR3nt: TGTGCCAGCAGCTTTTATGACACGAGCTCCTACGAGCAGTACTTC; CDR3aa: CASSFYDTSSYEQYF
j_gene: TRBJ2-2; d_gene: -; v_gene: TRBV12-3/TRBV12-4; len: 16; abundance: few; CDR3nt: TGTGCCAGCAGGGACAGTTCAGTCTCATACACCGGGGAGCTGTTTTTT; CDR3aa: CASRDSSVSYTGELFF
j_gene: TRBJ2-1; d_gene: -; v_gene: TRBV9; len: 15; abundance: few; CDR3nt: TGTGCCAGCAGCGTAGGGTGGTTGGGCTACAATGAGCAGTTCTTC; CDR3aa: CASSVGWLGYNEQFF
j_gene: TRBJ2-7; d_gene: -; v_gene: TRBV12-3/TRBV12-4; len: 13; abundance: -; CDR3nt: TGTGCCAGCAGGCAGACAGGAACCTACGAGCAGTACTTC; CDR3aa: CASRQTGTYEQYF
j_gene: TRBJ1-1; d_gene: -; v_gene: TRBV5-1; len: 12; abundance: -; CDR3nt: TGCGCCAGCAGCGGACCTAGTCCTGAAGCTTTCTTT; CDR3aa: CASSGPSPEAFF
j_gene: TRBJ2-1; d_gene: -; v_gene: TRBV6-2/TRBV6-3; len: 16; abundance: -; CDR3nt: TGTGCCAGTAAGGGCTGGGCAGCGGACAGTTACAATGAGCAGTTCTTC; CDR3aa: CASKGWAADSYNEQFF
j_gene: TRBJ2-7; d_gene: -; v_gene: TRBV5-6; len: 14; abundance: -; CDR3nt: TGTGCCAGCACCAACAGGATACGGATTTACGAGCAGTACTTC; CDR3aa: CASTNRIRIYEQYF
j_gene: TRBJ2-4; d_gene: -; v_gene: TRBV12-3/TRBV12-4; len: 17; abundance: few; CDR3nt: TGTGCCAGCGATCTATGCTCAAGGACTTTAGCCAAAAACATTCAGTACTTC; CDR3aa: CASDLCSRTLAKNIQYF
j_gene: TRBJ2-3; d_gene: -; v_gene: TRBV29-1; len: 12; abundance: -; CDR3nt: TGCAGCGTTGATAGTGGCGGGGATACGCAGTATTTT; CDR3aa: CSVDSGGDTQYF
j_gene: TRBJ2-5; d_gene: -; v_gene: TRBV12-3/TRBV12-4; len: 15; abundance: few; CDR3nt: TGTGCCAGCAGCCGACAGGTGGCCTTCCAAGAGACCCAGTACTTC; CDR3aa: CASSRQVAFQETQYF
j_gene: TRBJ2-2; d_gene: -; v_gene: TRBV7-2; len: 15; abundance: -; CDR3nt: TGTGCCAGCAGGCAAGCGGGTTCGAACACCGGGGAGCTGTTTTTT; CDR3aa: CASRQAGSNTGELFF
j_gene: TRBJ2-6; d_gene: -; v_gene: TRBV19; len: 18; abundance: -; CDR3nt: TGTGCCAGTAGTATAGATCGACAGTCCCTCTCTGGGGCCAACGTCCTGACTTTC; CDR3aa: CASSIDRQSLSGANVLTF
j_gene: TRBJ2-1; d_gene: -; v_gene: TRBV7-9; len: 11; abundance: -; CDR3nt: TGTGCCAGCGGACTCACTTCACCTAGGTTCTTC; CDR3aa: CASGLTSPRFF
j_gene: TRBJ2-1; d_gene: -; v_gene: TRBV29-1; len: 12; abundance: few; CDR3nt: TGCAGCGTTTTGTCTTGGGTCAATGAGCAGTTCTTC; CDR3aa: CSVLSWVNEQFF
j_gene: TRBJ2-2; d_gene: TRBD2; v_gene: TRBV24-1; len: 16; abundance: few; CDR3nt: TGTGCCACCAGTCTAGCGGGAGGGCCGAGCACCGGGGAGCTGTTTTTT; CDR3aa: CATSLAGGPSTGELFF
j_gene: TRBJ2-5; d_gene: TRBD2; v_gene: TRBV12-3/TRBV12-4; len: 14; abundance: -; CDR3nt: TGTGCCAGCAATACGGGACTAGTGGTGGAGACCCAGTACTTC; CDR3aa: CASNTGLVVETQYF
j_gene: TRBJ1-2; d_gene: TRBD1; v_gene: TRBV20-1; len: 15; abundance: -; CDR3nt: TGCAGTGCTACCCCCGGGGGGACAGCTAACTATGGCTACACCTTC; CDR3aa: CSATPGGTANYGYTF
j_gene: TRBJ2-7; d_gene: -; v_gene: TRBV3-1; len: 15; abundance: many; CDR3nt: TGTGCCAGCAGCCAAGATCAGAGGGCAGGGATCGAGCAGTACTTC; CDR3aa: CASSQDQRAGIEQYF
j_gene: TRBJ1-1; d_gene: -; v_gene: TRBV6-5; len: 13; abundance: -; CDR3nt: TGTGCCAGCGTTACCCCGGATCGTGCTGAAGCTTTCTTT; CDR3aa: CASVTPDRAEAFF
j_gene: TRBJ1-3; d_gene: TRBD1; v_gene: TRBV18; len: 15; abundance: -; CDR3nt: TGTGCCAGCTCACCGGACAGGGGCTCTGGAAACACCATATATTTT; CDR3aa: CASSPDRGSGNTIYF
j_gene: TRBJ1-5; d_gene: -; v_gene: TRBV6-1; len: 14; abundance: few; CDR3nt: TGTGCCAGCATGGTCTCAGGGACCAGGCAGCCCCAGCATTTT; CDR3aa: CASMVSGTRQPQHF
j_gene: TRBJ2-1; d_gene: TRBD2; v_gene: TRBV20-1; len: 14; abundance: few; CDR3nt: TGCAGTGCCCTTAGCGGGGGCACCTACAATGAGCAGTTCTTC; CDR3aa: CSALSGGTYNEQFF
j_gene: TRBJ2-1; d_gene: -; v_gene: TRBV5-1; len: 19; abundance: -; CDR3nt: TGCGCCAGCAGCTCGGGACTCCTATTGAGATCGGGCTCCTACAATGAGCAGTTCTTC; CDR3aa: CASSSGLLLRSGSYNEQFF
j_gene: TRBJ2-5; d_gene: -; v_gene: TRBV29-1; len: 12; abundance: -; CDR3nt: TGCAGCGTTGGTTTTCATCAAGAGACCCAGTACTTC; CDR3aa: CSVGFHQETQYF
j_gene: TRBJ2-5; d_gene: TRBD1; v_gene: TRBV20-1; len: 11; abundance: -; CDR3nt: TGCAGCGGACAGGGTGACGAGACCCAGTACTTC; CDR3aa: CSGQGDETQYF
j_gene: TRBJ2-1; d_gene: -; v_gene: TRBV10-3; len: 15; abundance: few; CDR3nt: TGTGCCATCAGTGGGGTCTTTCCTACTTACAATGAGCAGTTCTTC; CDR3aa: CAISGVFPTYNEQFF
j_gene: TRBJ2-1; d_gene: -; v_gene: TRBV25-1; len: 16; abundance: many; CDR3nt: TGTGCCAGCAGTGAAGAGGGGGGGACAGCCTACAATGAGCAGTTCTTC; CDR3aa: CASSEEGGTAYNEQFF
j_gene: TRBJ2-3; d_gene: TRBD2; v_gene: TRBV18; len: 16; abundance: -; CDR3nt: TGTGCCAGCTCACCACGGGCGGGAGCCAGCAGAGATACGCAGTATTTT; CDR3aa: CASSPRAGASRDTQYF
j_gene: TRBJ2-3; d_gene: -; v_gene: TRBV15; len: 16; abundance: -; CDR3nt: TGTGCCACCAGCAGAGACCGGTCTCTCCGCACAGATACGCAGTATTTT; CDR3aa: CATSRDRSLRTDTQYF
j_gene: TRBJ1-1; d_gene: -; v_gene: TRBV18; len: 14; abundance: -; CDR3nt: TGTGCCAGCTCACCACCAGCCTGGGACACTGAAGCTTTCTTT; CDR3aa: CASSPPAWDTEAFF
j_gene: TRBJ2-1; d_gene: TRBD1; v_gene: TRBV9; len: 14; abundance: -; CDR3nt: TGTGCCAGCAGCGCCCGGGACAGGGGGCATGAGCAGTTCTTC; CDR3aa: CASSARDRGHEQFF
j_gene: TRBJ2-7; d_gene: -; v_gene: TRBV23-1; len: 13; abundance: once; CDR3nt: TGCGCCGCAGCGAGACGGGACACCTACGAGCAGTACTTC; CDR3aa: CAAARRDTYEQYF
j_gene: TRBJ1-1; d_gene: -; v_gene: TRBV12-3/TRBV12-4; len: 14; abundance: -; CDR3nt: TGTGCCAGCAGTTTACAGTTCCCGAACACTGAAGCTTTCTTT; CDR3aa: CASSLQFPNTEAFF
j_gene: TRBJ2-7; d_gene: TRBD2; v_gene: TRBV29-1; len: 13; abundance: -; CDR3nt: TGCAGCGTTGTAGTTAGCGGGACCTACGAGCAGTACTTC; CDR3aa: CSVVVSGTYEQYF
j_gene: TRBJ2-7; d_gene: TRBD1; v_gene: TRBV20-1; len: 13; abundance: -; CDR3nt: TGCAGTGCTCCGGGACAGGGACGCTACAAGCAGTACTTC; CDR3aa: CSAPGQGRYKQYF
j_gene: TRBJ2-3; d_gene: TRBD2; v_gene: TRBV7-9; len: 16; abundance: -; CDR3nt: TGTGCCAGCAGCTTAGGTCAACTAGCGAACACAGATACGCAGTATTTT; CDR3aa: CASSLGQLANTDTQYF
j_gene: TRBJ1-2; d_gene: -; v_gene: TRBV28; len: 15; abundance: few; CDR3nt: TGTGCCAGCAGTTTAGGGCAGGGATTCAACTATGGCTACACCTTC; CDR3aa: CASSLGQGFNYGYTF
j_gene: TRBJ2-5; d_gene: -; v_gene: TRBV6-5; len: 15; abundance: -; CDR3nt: TGTGCCAGCAGTTACACGTGGGCGGTAGAAGAGACCCAGTACTTC; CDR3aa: CASSYTWAVEETQYF
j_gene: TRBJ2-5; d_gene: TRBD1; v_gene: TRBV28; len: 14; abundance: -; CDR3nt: TGTGCCAGCAGCCGAACAGGGGAGAAGGAGACCCAGTACTTC; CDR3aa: CASSRTGEKETQYF
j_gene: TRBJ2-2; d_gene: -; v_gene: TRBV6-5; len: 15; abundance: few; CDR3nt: TGTGCCAGCAGTTACTCATCCGGGCACACCGGGGAGCTGTTTTTT; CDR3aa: CASSYSSGHTGELFF
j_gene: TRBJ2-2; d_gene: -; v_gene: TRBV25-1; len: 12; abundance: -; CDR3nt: TGTGCCAGCAAAGGGGCCCCCGGGGAGCTGTTTTTT; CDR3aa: CASKGAPGELFF
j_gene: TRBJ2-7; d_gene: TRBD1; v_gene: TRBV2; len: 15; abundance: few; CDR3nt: TGTGCCACCAGACTAAGAGGGGACAGGATTTACGAGCAGTACTTC; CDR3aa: CATRLRGDRIYEQYF
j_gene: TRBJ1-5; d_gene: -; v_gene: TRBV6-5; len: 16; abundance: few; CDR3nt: TGTGCCAGCAGTTACTCAAAGGGAAGCGGCAATCAGCCCCAGCATTTT; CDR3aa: CASSYSKGSGNQPQHF
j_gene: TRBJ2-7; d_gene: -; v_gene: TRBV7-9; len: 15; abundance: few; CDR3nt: TGTGCCAGCAGCCGTAGACTAGACAGGCCCTACGAGCAGTACTTC; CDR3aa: CASSRRLDRPYEQYF